What follows are 23 T cell receptor beta chains derived from one specimen sequenced in a study of blood T cell repertoires in COVID-19 (dated by TCRdb to 2020 to 2022). Libraries came from the immunoSEQ multiplex PCR assay. Imported from immuneACCESS, the table was reduced by TCRdb to in-frame sequences with V and J called. These copies leave out some clones; in studies compared against another copy, an unresolved V gene accounts for under half, and the cause of the remainder is not known. Counted in this sample were about 180,000 clones; 88% of them appeared once. The top ten hold approximately 4% of the sample. The material sequenced was peripheral blood. The receptors come from a woman under 40 with acute or convalescent COVID-19.

This CDR3 reads CASNRVYGELFF. Written as DNA, the CDR3 is TGTGCCAGCAATCGGGTCTACGGGGAGCTGTTTTTT. V is TRBV28 and J is TRBJ2-2; D not resolved. This CDR3 region has 12 residues. The V gene lost 7 bases and the J gene lost 7 bases, with 10 bases spanning the gap. The germline V gene has CDR1 MDHEN and CDR2 SYDVKM.

J is TRBJ2-7 and V is TRBV10-2; D possibly corresponds to TRBD2 (5 bases). Trimming cost V 11 bases and J 1 base, with 12 bases left between them. Germline CDR1 and CDR2: WSHSY and SAAADI. This CDR3 spans 12 amino acids. In nucleotides, the CDR3 is TGCGCCTCCAAGGACTTTTCCTACGAGCAGTACTTC. This encodes CASKDFSYEQYF.

CDR3 sequence: CAWIGAGGTNEQFF. The CDR3 nucleotides are TGTGCCTGGATTGGCGCGGGGGGTACCAATGAGCAGTTCTTC. V gene TRBV30 combines with J gene TRBJ2-1; 8 bases agree with TRBD2. V lost 4 bases to trimming and J lost 6 bases; unmatched junction nucleotides: 8. The CDR3 extends over 14 amino acids. The germline CDR1 and CDR2 sequences are GTSNPN and SVGIG (reference sequence).

The rearrangement links TRBV28 to TRBJ2-7, with D possibly being TRBD2 (6 bases). The CDR3 is 16 residues long. Deletions cut 5 bases from V and 0 bases from J, with 17 bases between. Germline V lookup: CDR1 MDHEN, CDR2 SYDVKM. CDR3 loop: CASSILAVRSSYEQYF. CDR3 sequence (DNA): TGTGCCAGCAGTATTTTAGCGGTTAGGAGCTCCTACGAGCAGTACTTC.

V gene TRBV29-1 combines with J gene TRBJ2-1, with D possibly matching TRBD1 (5 bases). V gave up 7 bases and J gave up 7 bases, with 17 bases separating them. Per germline, CDR1 SQVTM and CDR2 ANQGSEA. This CDR3 comprises 13 residues. In DNA form, the CDR3 reads TGCAGCGCCTCCAGACAGACCGCTAATGAGCAGTTCTTC. Encoded protein: CSASRQTANEQFF.

This CDR3 reads CASSLNGGNTEAFF. The DNA of the CDR3 is TGCGCCAGCAGCTTGAACGGGGGGAACACTGAAGCTTTCTTT. V gene TRBV5-1 combines with J gene TRBJ1-1; a possible D gene is TRBD1 (5 bases). Germline CDR1 reads SGHRS; CDR2 reads YFSETQ. Trimming pared 1 base from V and 1 base from J, leaving 8 bases between. CDR3 length: 14 amino acids.

The gene calls are TRBV2 and TRBJ1-4; D is undetermined. The V end was cut by 3 bases, the J end by 6 bases, with 8 bases between. CDR3 length: 13 amino acids. CDR1 is SNHLY, CDR2 FYNNEI, per germline. The CDR3 protein is CASSEALHEKLFF. DNA for the CDR3: TGTGCCAGCAGTGAGGCTTTGCATGAAAAACTGTTTTTT.

The chain links TRBV9 to TRBJ2-7; D perhaps matches TRBD1 (5 bases). Per germline, CDR1 SGDLS and CDR2 YYNGEE. CDR3 size: 15 residues. Trimming stripped 0 bases from V and 0 bases from J, with 10 bases between. Here the CDR3 reads CASSVGGAHSYEQYF. DNA for the CDR3: TGTGCCAGCAGCGTAGGGGGCGCACACTCCTACGAGCAGTACTTC. The full variable domain, rest sourced from reference TRBV9 and TRBJ2-7, is DSGVTQTPKHLITATGQRVTLRCSPRSGDLSVYWYQQSLDQGLQFLIQYYNGEERAKGNILERFSAQQFPDLHSELNLSSLELGDSALYFCASSVGGAHSYEQYFGPGTRLTVT.

The chain joins TRBV6-1 to TRBJ2-1; a possible D gene is TRBD1 (6 bases). The length of the CDR3 is 14 residues. The V and J ends lost 1 base and 13 bases respectively, with 17 bases between them. CDR1 is MNHNS, CDR2 SASEGT, per germline. Here the CDR3 DNA reads TGTGCCAGCAGTGAAGACGTCAGGGTCAGGGGCCAGTTCTTC. Protein: CASSEDVRVRGQFF.

The chain couples TRBV27 to TRBJ1-5; TRBD1 is a possible D gene (5 bases). The CDR3 length is 15 residues. V lost 6 bases, J lost 3 bases, and 15 bases lay in between. Germline values: CDR1 MNHEY, CDR2 SMNVEV (reference sequence). The CDR3 DNA reads as TGTGCCAGCAGACCGGGACTTTACACCAATCAGCCCCAGCATTTT. This codes for CASRPGLYTNQPQHF.

The rearrangement links TRBV7-8 to TRBJ1-5; no firm D call. CDR3 length: 12 residues. V was trimmed by 4 bases and J by 4 bases, leaving 5 bases between them. CDR1 and CDR2 (germline): SGHVS, FQNEAQ. The CDR3 region is CASSSRNQPQHF. The CDR3 DNA sequence: TGTGCCAGCAGCTCCCGTAATCAGCCCCAGCATTTT. The full variable domain, completed using reference TRBV7-8 and TRBJ1-5, is GAGVSQSPRYKVAKRGQDVALRCDPISGHVSLFWYQQALGQGPEFLTYFQNEAQLDKSGLPSDRFFAERPEGSVSTLKIQRTQQEDSAVYLCASSSRNQPQHFGDGTRLSIL.

The chain uses TRBV18 and TRBJ2-1, with D possibly being TRBD2 (5 bases). Germline values: CDR1 KGHSH, CDR2 LQKENI. This CDR3 contains 12 residues. The V end lost 3 bases, the J end lost 13 bases, and 13 bases lay between the germline ends. The CDR3 protein is CASSPSDGEQFF. The CDR3, as DNA: TGTGCCAGCTCACCCTCCGACGGGGAACAGTTCTTC.

V usage is TRBV24-1 and J usage is TRBJ2-1; 9 bases match TRBD1. Trimming removed 7 bases from V and 5 bases from J; junction bases left unmatched: 2. The CDR3 loop spans 13 amino acids. In germline, CDR1 is KGHDR, CDR2 SFDVKD. The CDR3 here is CATRDRGDNEQFF. CDR3 coding DNA: TGTGCCACCAGGGACAGGGGTGACAATGAGCAGTTCTTC.

The count of this clone is one. This sequence joins TRBV19 and TRBJ1-3; a weak D match, TRBD1 (6 bases). Trimming cost V 7 bases and J 0 bases, with 13 bases left between them. The CDR3 has 15 amino acids. The germline V gene encodes CDR1 LNHDA and CDR2 SQIVND (reference sequence). The CDR3 here is CASNGQLVSGNTIYF. CDR3 nucleotide sequence: TGTGCCAGTAATGGACAGCTGGTCTCTGGAAACACCATATATTTT.

The rearrangement joins TRBV14 to TRBJ2-7; TRBD1 matches 8 bases. The CDR3 length is 13 residues. Germline V CDR1 and CDR2: SGHDN, FVKESK. With 7 bases clipped from V and 4 bases from J, the junction kept 6 bases outside the gene matches. The CDR3 loop is CASNGTGRYEQYF. For the CDR3, the DNA is TGTGCCAGCAACGGGACAGGTCGGTACGAGCAGTACTTC.

V usage is TRBV5-4 and J usage is TRBJ2-7, with 11 bases identical to TRBD1. The CDR3 is 15 residues long. In germline, CDR1 is SGHNT, CDR2 YYREEE (reference sequence). Trimming removed 4 bases from V and 2 bases from J; junction bases left unmatched: 5. CDR3 amino acids: CASSPGQGVTYEQYF. DNA of the CDR3: TGTGCCAGCAGCCCGGGACAGGGGGTAACCTACGAGCAGTACTTC.

The J gene is TRBJ2-3, the V gene TRBV11-2; no definite D call. Germline CDR1 and CDR2: SGHAT and FQNNGV. The CDR3 runs 11 residues. Deletions cut 1 base from V and 9 bases from J, with 5 bases between. In DNA, the CDR3 is TGTGCCAGCAGCTTAGTGGGCACGCAGTATTTT. Encoded protein: CASSLVGTQYF.

V usage is TRBV5-1 and J usage is TRBJ2-1; 9 bases match TRBD2. CDR1 is SGHRS, CDR2 YFSETQ, per germline. CDR3 size: 14 residues. J lost 2 bases, V lost 8 bases, and 5 bases had no gene match. CDR3 amino acids: CASSSGRPYNEQFF. In nucleotides, the CDR3 is TGCGCCAGTTCGAGCGGGAGGCCCTACAATGAGCAGTTCTTC.

In DNA, the CDR3 is TGTGCCAGCATCCAGGGGGCGTCCTACAATGAGCAGTTCTTC. Translating gives CASIQGASYNEQFF. The genes are TRBV11-2 and TRBJ2-1, with 8 bases that match TRBD1. The length of the CDR3 is 14 residues. Germline V gene lookup returns CDR1 SGHAT and CDR2 FQNNGV. V was pared by 7 bases and J by 1 base, with 3 bases of the junction left unmatched.

The chain couples TRBV5-1 to TRBJ1-1; D is ambiguous. Germline V gene data show CDR1 as SGHRS and CDR2 as YFSETQ. The CDR3 has 14 amino acids. Trimming removed 4 bases at V and 0 bases at J, with 10 bases between. As DNA, the CDR3 is TGCGCCAGCAGCGCCGGGAGTTTGAACACTGAAGCTTTCTTT. This sequence encodes CASSAGSLNTEAFF.

The rearrangement links TRBV10-3 to TRBJ1-6; 8 nucleotides line up with TRBD1. This CDR3 has 14 amino acids. V was clipped by 3 bases and J by 10 bases; unmatched bases: 5. In germline, CDR1 is ENHRY, CDR2 SYGVKD. The CDR3 DNA is TGTGCCATCAGTGATCAGGGGGCAAGGTCACCCCTCCACTTT. Translated, it gives CAISDQGARSPLHF.

The chain recombines TRBV19 with TRBJ1-1; D is ambiguous. This CDR3 has 15 amino acids. Trimming stripped 0 bases from V and 0 bases from J, with 8 bases between. Germline CDR1 reads LNHDA; CDR2 reads SQIVND (reference sequence). Here the CDR3 reads CASSIEAALNTEAFF. The CDR3 region has the DNA TGTGCCAGTAGTATAGAGGCCGCTTTGAACACTGAAGCTTTCTTT.

The rearrangement joins TRBV4-2 to TRBJ1-4; D is ambiguous. Germline V CDR1 and CDR2: LGHNA, YNFKEQ. The V gene lost 1 base and the J gene lost 4 bases, with 10 bases spanning the gap. The CDR3 is made up of 15 amino acids. The CDR3: CASSQANGDNEKLFF. The CDR3 bases are TGTGCCAGCAGCCAAGCTAACGGGGATAATGAAAAACTGTTTTTT.